This T cell receptor beta chain was sequenced for a study of blood T cell repertoires in COVID-19 (dated by TCRdb to 2020 to 2022). About the full investigation: Samples from collaborators originated in the United States, Italy and Spain and spanned both the acute and convalescent phases of COVID-19. Where available, HLA class I and class II types were obtained from metadata supplied by the sample provider rather than from assay-based typing. Nearly every sample came with metadata listing a de-identified subject ID, COVID-19 status, age in years and sex. A freely available public database, intended as a resource for researchers studying the immune response to SARS-CoV-2, is where the repertoires were released. Samples were obtained from the ongoing ImmuneRACE study (first 160 participants) and from over a thousand subjects provided by 6 global collaborators. Deeply sampled blood TCRbeta repertoires from subjects exposed to, actively infected with, or recovered from COVID-19 were included in the dataset. The material from the prospective study consisted of cDNA or gDNA derived from T cells, B-cell-depleted T cells, or PBMCs. Summary of the overall study and its limitations: The quantity of clinical and demographic metadata differed by source and by participant and was supplied without curation.

TCRbeta CDR3 regions were amplified from genomic DNA by means of the immunoSEQ Assay, a bias-controlled multiplex PCR. The source study handled its data this way. Nucleated cell counts per sample were estimated from amplification of reference gene primers within the assay. To quantify the absolute abundance of each unique TCRbeta CDR3 rearrangement, sequence reads were collapsed and filtered. Productive Simpson clonality was computed per sample as the square root of Simpson's diversity index over productive rearrangements. Entries here come from immuneACCESS through TCRdb and include only in-frame sequences with V and J called. Some clones fail to appear in such tables; in the studies checked, an unresolved V gene covers under half of the shortfall, and the cause of the remainder is unknown. D and trimming come from the DNA, and the V and J calls and clone size come from that table. Across this sample there are fewer than 100,000 clones, with 90% seen only once. 0.65% to 0.9% of the sample comes from the top ten.

CDR3 length: 15 amino acids, cysteine to phenylalanine. Only the CDR3 region is kept as DNA, spanning 45 bases read in frame from base 1. After removal of 3 bases from V and 7 bases from J, the junction retains 8 bases not matched to a gene. The CDR1 and CDR2 encoded by the germline V gene (reference sequence) are LNHDA and SQIVND. The collaborating institutions used their own protocols to collect whole blood in K2EDTA tubes. For TCRbeta analysis, collaborators shipped samples in one of three forms: frozen whole blood, isolated PBMCs, or DNA extracted from either of those sample types. Concerning this clone: Its antigen remains unidentified. It has no much larger one-base neighbor in the sample; base qualities were not kept.

The chain uses TRBV19 and TRBJ2-1, with 8 middle bases fitting TRBD2. Material for sequencing was peripheral blood. The receptor's source is a woman over 75 with acute or convalescent COVID-19. The bases read TGTGCCAGTAGTATTACCACCGGGACTAGTAATGAGCAGTTCTTC. Its translation reads: CASSITTGTSNEQFF.